This T cell receptor (beta chain) was captured by sequencing in a study of post-analysis software for immune sequencing data. Looking at the study overall: Progressive-relapsing, secondary progressive and relapsing-remitting multiple sclerosis were among the disease courses included. Study-wide points: Several TRBV segments (TRBV5-6, TRBV5-1 and TRBV20-1 among them) occurred more frequently in patients than in controls. By F measure, samples from a shared preparation batch strongly co-clustered. Controls' normalized Chao1 diversity significantly exceeded that of multiple sclerosis patients.

A single count supports this clonotype. Its antigen is unknown. Each TCR beta cDNA library carried unique molecular identifiers. Input amounts of about 0.85 to 10 million T cells were used. These gave around 500,000 cDNA molecules, so each molecule approximated one T cell. TCRdb analysed the PCR reads with MiXCR anew, one entry per CDR3 protein. The sample lists fewer than 850,000 distinct CDR3 sequences; under 60% were seen once. The V end lost 0 bases, the J end lost 6 bases, and 18 bases lay between the germline ends. The CDR3 extends over 17 amino acids. CDR1 SGHTA and CDR2 FQGTGA come from the germline V gene.

This clonotype was obtained from a girl between 5 and 17 years old with multiple sclerosis. The sample taken for sequencing was blood. The chain joins TRBV7-3 to TRBJ1-5; tentative D call: TRBD1 (5 bases). The CDR3 loop reads CASSLTVWSDQGQPQHF. DNA of the CDR3: TGTGCCAGCAGCTTAACGGTTTGGAGCGACCAGGGTCAGCCCCAGCATTTT.